This entry features one T cell receptor beta chain sequence. Antigen specificity is unknown. This sample stems from a study of T-cell memory formation after mild COVID-19. Study overall: TCR clusters were mostly donor specific. General study results and limits: Clones that contracted from day 15 to 85 were balanced CD4/CD8, while later expanders leaned CD4+. The second-wave clones peaking on day 37 were not confirmed as SARS-CoV-2-specific.

From germline, CDR1 is DFQATT and CDR2 SNEGSKA (reference sequence). Germline trimming cut 0 bases from V and 8 bases from J; bases unmatched to any gene: 10. CDR3 length equals 15 residues. 5'RACE with constant-segment primers built TCRalpha and TCRbeta cDNA libraries with UMIs. TCRdb recomputed calls from the 5' RACE reads with MiXCR, one row per CDR3 protein. Among under 450,000 distinct CDR3 sequences, about 20% were seen once, and the ten largest hold roughly 23%. This receptor was obtained from a man younger than 35 who had mild COVID-19 (a few samples of this study predate the infection). Cell type and time point are not known. The source material was PBMCs or a T cell subset sorted from them (not recorded which). This chain connects TRBV20-1 to TRBJ2-4, with TRBD1 identical over 7 bases. Here the CDR3 reads CSARDLTGIEDIQYF. CDR3 DNA sequence: TGCAGTGCTAGAGATCTGACAGGGATTGAGGACATTCAGTACTTC.